These 15 T cell receptor beta chains were sequenced from one sample in a study of tumor and adjacent non-tumor tissue in lung cancer. No cell sorting was done before RNA was extracted from the tissue. The normal lung tissue was taken more than 3 cm from the tumor edge. TCRbeta libraries were built with three rounds of nested PCR, modified from ARM-PCR. MiXCR was run by TCRdb on the multiplex PCR reads, yielding one entry per CDR3 protein. The sample yields 70,000 to 95,000 distinct CDR3 sequences, around 80% seen once. The specimen sequenced was distant non-tumor lung tissue. These receptors all stem from a man between 65 and 85 years old with non-small cell lung cancer.

The rearrangement joins TRBV11-2 to TRBJ2-1, with D tentatively TRBD1 or TRBD2 (5 bases each). CDR1 and CDR2 (germline): SGHAT, FQNNGV. V was clipped by 9 bases and J by 1 base, with 25 bases between them. There are 18 residues in the CDR3. CDR3 nucleotide sequence: TGTGCCAGTGGCTTAGAACGTCCGGGGCGGACTTCCTACAATGAGCAGTTCTTC. Its translation is CASGLERPGRTSYNEQFF.

For this clonotype: This may be a read error: a much more frequent sequence differs by one nucleotide. The chain joins TRBV28 to TRBJ1-1; 10 nucleotides match TRBD1. Germline loops: CDR1 MDHEN, CDR2 SYDVKM. The CDR3 covers 13 residues. The CDR3 here is CTSLRTGGTEAFF. The CDR3 coding sequence is TGTACCAGCCTAAGGACAGGGGGGACTGAAGCTTTCTTT.

For this clonotype: One end of the junction fails to match germline, which may point to a read error. The chain has TRBV24-1 and TRBJ2-1; D ambiguous. This CDR3 contains 12 residues. The germline V gene has CDR1 KGHDR and CDR2 SFDVKD. The CDR3 sequence: CVTSALGYEQFF. In DNA form, the CDR3 reads TGTGTCACCAGTGCCCTAGGGTATGAGCAGTTCTTC.

The rearrangement links TRBV12-3 or TRBV12-4 to TRBJ2-1; D may correspond to TRBD1 or TRBD2 (6 bases each). This CDR3 has 12 residues. The CDR3 reads CTTSPRGDEQFF. CDR3 nucleotides: TGTACCACCAGCCCTAGGGGGGATGAGCAGTTCTTC.

A word on this clonotype: This likely comes from a read error, as the CDR3 has no conserved phenylalanine or tryptophan at its end. No DNA is shown, since the ends of the CDR3 on it are uncertain; the CDR3 is the one TCRdb lists. The chain couples TRBV4-1 to TRBJ2-7; the table's D call, TRBD1, was not checked against the DNA. Germline-derived CDR1 and CDR2 are MGHRA and YSYEKL. Both ends counted, the CDR3 spans 15 residues. The CDR3 sequence: CASSQDGTFAYEQYY.

On this clonotype itself: One junction end disagrees with the germline gene, perhaps due to a read error. The chain links TRBV10-2 to TRBJ2-3; possible D gene TRBD1, 6 bases. The CDR3 has 15 amino acids. The germline gives CDR1 WSHSY, CDR2 SAAADI. In DNA form, the CDR3 reads TGTGCCAGCAGTGATCCGGGACATGACACAGATACGCAGTTTTTT. Encoded protein: CASSDPGHDTDTQFF.

This clonotype is categorized as medium-sized (0.01 to 0.1%). The genes are TRBV11-3 and TRBJ1-6; D uncertain. CDR3 length: 12 residues. Between the trimmed V and J ends, which lost 8 bases and 6 bases, there was a span of 8 bases. The germline V gene encodes CDR1 SGHNT and CDR2 YENEEA. The CDR3 reads CASRGSNSPLHF. CDR3 in DNA: TGTGCCAGCCGGGGAAGTAATTCACCCCTCCACTTT.

The rearrangement links TRBV29-1 to TRBJ2-7, with D unclear. The CDR3 has 12 residues. Germline V gene sequence: CDR1 SQVTM, CDR2 ANQGSEA. This CDR3 reads CSAWRTNTEQYF. The CDR3 DNA is TGCAGTGCCTGGCGGACGAACACCGAGCAGTACTTC.

This clonotype was seen many times. The chain links TRBV4-1 to TRBJ1-5; D is undetermined. The CDR3 covers 15 residues. Germline V gene sequence: CDR1 MGHRA, CDR2 YSYEKL. Trimming took off 1 base at V and 6 bases at J, with 13 bases between the two ends. The DNA for the CDR3 is TGCGCCAGCAGCCAAGGAGGTTTGGGTAGTCAGCCCCAGCATTTT. Its translation: CASSQGGLGSQPQHF.

Concerning this clonotype itself: It is likely a read error, because the conserved phenylalanine at the end of the CDR3 is missing. The chain combines TRBV7-9 with TRBJ1-6; the D gene is possibly TRBD1 (6 bases). Per the germline V gene, CDR1 is SEHNR and CDR2 is FQNEAQ (reference sequence). The CDR3 length is 12 residues. This CDR3 reads CGSSRRGSPLHV. Written as DNA, the CDR3 is TGTGGCAGCAGCCGCAGGGGTTCACCCCTCCACGTT.

This clonotype was counted a few times. An end of the junction does not agree with germline; a read error may underlie this. The gene calls are TRBV11-2 and TRBJ2-2; 7 bases line up with TRBD1. CDR1 is SGHAT and CDR2 is FQNNGV in the germline V gene. CDR3 size: 16 residues. The CDR3 DNA reads as TGTGCCTGCAGCTTAGTGGGCACAGGGGTTGCCGTGCAGCTGTTTTTT. This sequence encodes CACSLVGTGVAVQLFF.

As concerns this clonotype: Relative to the germline gene, one junction end is altered; a read error may explain this. In DNA, the CDR3 is TGTGCCAGCAGTCATCCCGGGATAGGGATCGGCTCTGGAAATACCATATATTTT. Protein sequence: CASSHPGIGIGSGNTIYF. The chain joins TRBV12-3 or TRBV12-4 to TRBJ1-3; no firm D call. The CDR3 has 18 amino acids.

This clonotype has only a few counts. A read error may explain this, as a much larger clone is one base away. The V call is TRBV4-2, the J call TRBJ2-5; TRBD1 is a possible D gene (6 bases). CDR1 is LGHNA and CDR2 is YNFKEQ in the germline V gene. CDR3 length: 15 residues. This CDR3 reads CASCQVGGLEETQYF. DNA of the CDR3: TGTGCCAGCTGCCAAGTTGGGGGCTTGGAAGAGACCCAGTACTTC.

This clonotype was found a few times. A much larger clone differs from this one at a single base, so this may be a read error. This sequence joins TRBV6-1 and TRBJ2-7; tentative D call: TRBD1 (5 bases). Germline CDR1 is MNHNS and CDR2 is SASEGT. Deletions cut 7 bases from V and 3 bases from J, with 19 bases between. The CDR3 is made up of 15 amino acids. Written as DNA, the CDR3 is TGTGCCAGCATGACGGCATCTGACAGCTACTACGAGCAGTACTTC. Residues: CASMTASDSYYEQYF.

The J gene is TRBJ2-1, the V gene TRBV10-3; D perhaps matches TRBD2 (5 bases). The V end was cut by 7 bases, the J end by 9 bases, with 19 bases between. CDR1 and CDR2 (germline): ENHRY, SYGVKD. This CDR3 is built from 14 residues. The CDR3 nucleotides read TGTGCCATCACTATCGGGGTTCTCTTGGGTGAGCAGTTCTTC. Translation gives CAITIGVLLGEQFF.